These T cell receptor beta chains were read from a single sample in a study of Ad26.COV2.S vaccination and SARS-CoV-2 variants. Assay: immunoSEQ multiplex PCR; the TCRdb copy retains only in-frame clones and omits some. The data show a few hundred thousand clones, more than 75% seen once. Material: peripheral blood, obtained in a trial of Ad26.COV2.S vaccine versus placebo. The origin of the receptors is a person between 18 and 65 years old who received the Ad26.COV2.S COVID-19 vaccine or a placebo. CDR3s include the opening cysteine and the closing phenylalanine or tryptophan. Fields, in order: J gene, V gene, clone size, D gene, CDR3 DNA, CDR3 protein. A D gene is named only where the DNA matches it firmly. Clone size appears in some rows only: once, few, many, or a class for an expanded clone.

J: TRBJ2-1
V: TRBV2
size: NA
D: NA
DNA: TGTGCCAGCAGTGCCGGACCTTACAATGAGCAGTTCTTC
CDR3: CASSAGPYNEQFF

J: TRBJ2-5
V: TRBV5-1
size: NA
D: TRBD1
DNA: TGCGCCAGCAGCCCCCGACAGGGCCAAGAGACCCAGTACTTC
CDR3: CASSPRQGQETQYF

J: TRBJ2-7
V: TRBV15
size: NA
D: NA
DNA: TGTGCCACCAGCAGAGTTGGCCAGGGTGTTTACGAGCAGTACTTC
CDR3: CATSRVGQGVYEQYF

J: TRBJ2-7
V: TRBV10-3
size: once
D: NA
DNA: TGTGCCATCAGTGAGTCGGGGGGGGTAACAGGGACATTTAACGAGCAGTACTTC
CDR3: CAISESGGVTGTFNEQYF

J: TRBJ1-1
V: TRBV9
size: once
D: NA
DNA: TGTGCCAGCAGCGTTGCCGTTGGGTACACTGAAGCTTTCTTT
CDR3: CASSVAVGYTEAFF

J: TRBJ2-5
V: TRBV2
size: NA
D: NA
DNA: TGTGCCAGCAGTGTGGGTGAAAGGGAGACCCAGTACTTC
CDR3: CASSVGERETQYF

J: TRBJ1-5
V: TRBV6-6
size: NA
D: NA
DNA: TGTGCCAGCAGGTACCCAGGGATTAGTCAGCCCCAGCATTTT
CDR3: CASRYPGISQPQHF

J: TRBJ1-1
V: TRBV14
size: NA
D: TRBD1
DNA: TGTGCCAGCACCCGATATAAGACAGGGAGCGGGAACACTGAAGCTTTCTTT
CDR3: CASTRYKTGSGNTEAFF

J: TRBJ2-1
V: TRBV13
size: once
D: NA
DNA: TGTGCCAGCACGGGGGACAATGAGCAGTTCTTC
CDR3: CASTGDNEQFF

J: TRBJ2-2
V: TRBV19
size: few
D: TRBD1
DNA: TGTGCCAGTAGTATCGCCCTCGGACAGGGTGCCGGGGAGCTGTTTTTT
CDR3: CASSIALGQGAGELFF

J: TRBJ1-1
V: TRBV3-1/TRBV3-2
size: NA
D: NA
DNA: TGTGCCAGCAGCCAGATCCTGACGGGGACGAACACTGAAGCTTTCTTT
CDR3: CASSQILTGTNTEAFF

J: TRBJ2-2
V: TRBV5-5
size: NA
D: TRBD2
DNA: TGTGCCAGCAGCCACCTGGGACTAGCGGAAATCAACACCGGGGAGCTGTTTTTT
CDR3: CASSHLGLAEINTGELFF

J: TRBJ1-2
V: TRBV7-2
size: NA
D: TRBD1
DNA: TGTGCCAGCACCCTAGTGGGACAGGGGGGCGGCTACACCTTC
CDR3: CASTLVGQGGGYTF

J: TRBJ1-3
V: TRBV5-1
size: NA
D: NA
DNA: TGCGCCAGCAGCTTGGGACAGACTGGAAACACCATATATTTT
CDR3: CASSLGQTGNTIYF

J: TRBJ2-5
V: TRBV11-2
size: NA
D: NA
DNA: TGTGCCAGCAGCTATAACACAGGTCCTCAAGAGACCCAGTACTTC
CDR3: CASSYNTGPQETQYF

J: TRBJ1-6
V: TRBV20-1
size: NA
D: NA
DNA: TGCAGTGCTAGTAGGTCCGCCTTTTATAATTCACCCCTCCACTTT
CDR3: CSASRSAFYNSPLHF

J: TRBJ2-7
V: TRBV20-1
size: NA
D: NA
DNA: TGCAGTGCTAGTGGCTTGACGGGGAAAAGGAACGAGCAGTACTTC
CDR3: CSASGLTGKRNEQYF

J: TRBJ2-3
V: TRBV4-3
size: NA
D: NA
DNA: TGCGCCAGCAGCCGGCTCATAAGCACAGATACGCAGTATTTT
CDR3: CASSRLISTDTQYF